These T cell receptor beta chains were read from a single sample in a study of CD8+ T cells in alopecia areata. The table came from immunoSEQ multiplex PCR; TCRdb's copy has only in-frame clones and leaves some out. This table holds some 200,000 clones, 60% found once. Sample: CD4+ T cells sorted from blood, taken at week 4, from a patient treated with tofacitinib. These TCRs come from a human donor with alopecia areata. CDR3s include the opening cysteine and the closing phenylalanine or tryptophan. A D gene is named only where the DNA matches it firmly. Some rows mark clone size as missing; the rest say once, few, many or name a class of expanded clone.

>-|-|TRBV10-2|TRBJ1-5
TGCGCCAGCAGTGAGTCGTTTCAACCCCAGCATTTT
CASSESFQPQHF
>few|-|TRBV6-1|TRBJ1-5
TGTGCCAGCAGTGAAGCGCCGTCTCGGCCCCAGCATTTT
CASSEAPSRPQHF
>-|TRBD1|TRBV30|TRBJ2-1
TGTGCCTGGAGAGGGACAGGGGGCCTACAGTACAATGAGCAGTTCTTC
CAWRGTGGLQYNEQFF
>-|TRBD2|TRBV25-1|TRBJ2-4
TGTGCCAGCAGTGATGGGAGGGTGCAGTACTTC
CASSDGRVQYF
>-|-|TRBV30|TRBJ1-1
TGTGCCTGGAGTGTATCGGTAAACACTGAAGCTTTCTTT
CAWSVSVNTEAFF
>-|-|TRBV7-2|TRBJ2-2
TGTGCCAGCAGCCAGGGCGGGACAGTTGTCGGGGAGCTGTTTTTT
CASSQGGTVVGELFF
>-|-|TRBV29-1|TRBJ1-1
TGCAGCGCCGATTCAGGGAGGGGTACTGAAGCTTTCTTT
CSADSGRGTEAFF
>-|-|TRBV6-5|TRBJ2-7
TGTGCCAGCAGTCCGGGCCCCTGGCACTACGAGCAGTACTTC
CASSPGPWHYEQYF
>-|-|TRBV23-1|TRBJ2-3
TGCGCCAGCAGTCAATTCAGGGAACCGAGCACAGATACGCAGTATTTT
CASSQFREPSTDTQYF
>-|TRBD2|TRBV4-1|TRBJ2-3
TGCGCCAGCAGCCAAGTTGGGACTAGCGGGGAAGATACGCAGTATTTT
CASSQVGTSGEDTQYF
>-|-|TRBV6-1|TRBJ1-5
TGTGCCAGCAGTGCGGCTCAGGGGCCTGGCAATCAGCCCCAGCATTTT
CASSAAQGPGNQPQHF
>-|TRBD2|TRBV7-9|TRBJ2-1
TGTGCCAGCAGGAGGGAGGGGAACAATGAGCAGTTCTTC
CASRREGNNEQFF
>-|-|TRBV7-2|TRBJ2-1
TGTGCCAGCAGGAAAGGACTCTATGATGAGCAGTTCTTC
CASRKGLYDEQFF
>few|-|TRBV29-1|TRBJ2-3
TGCAGCGCCGACCGACCGGCAGATACGCAGTATTTT
CSADRPADTQYF
>-|TRBD1|TRBV6-1|TRBJ1-5
TGTGCCAGCAGTGGACAGGGGGCTCTCAGTCAGCCCCAGCATTTT
CASSGQGALSQPQHF
>-|-|TRBV30|TRBJ2-3
TGTGCCTGGAGCGGAAGGAGCCTCCCCGGGGCAGATACGCAGTATTTT
CAWSGRSLPGADTQYF
>-|-|TRBV5-6|TRBJ2-5
TGTGCCAGCAGCTCAATTACGGGGGACCAAGAGACCCAGTACTTC
CASSSITGDQETQYF
>-|-|TRBV28|TRBJ2-5
TGTGCCAGCGGCCGGCAGGAGGAGACCCAGTACTTC
CASGRQEETQYF
>once|-|TRBV2|TRBJ2-5
TGTGCCACAAGGCAGGGACGGCAAGAGACCCAGTACTTC
CATRQGRQETQYF
>-|-|TRBV30|TRBJ1-1
TGTGCCTGGAGTACTGCTCTGGACACTGAAGCTTTCTTT
CAWSTALDTEAFF
>few|TRBD1|TRBV5-1|TRBJ1-4
TGCGCCAGCAGCCCGGACAGGGGTAATGAAAAACTGTTTTTT
CASSPDRGNEKLFF
>-|-|TRBV5-1|TRBJ2-5
TGCGCCAGCAGCGAAGGCCAAGAGACCCAGTACTTC
CASSEGQETQYF